The clone carrying this T cell receptor (beta chain) showed up just a few times. Its antigen is as yet unknown. At one end, the junction sequence differs from germline, possibly due to a read error. The entry originates in a study of tumor-infiltrating lymphocytes in primary liver carcinoma. Whole-study findings and limits: The study found a significantly higher top-250-clone fraction in tumors than in blood (p = 0.039). Comparison of CD4+ and CD8+ repertoires was precluded by bulk unsorted samples. Tumor region pairs shared more overlap than did tumor-adjacent and tumor-blood pairs.

The study extracted blood RNA from unsorted whole blood and also extracted germline DNA. A primer in the constant region served to generate TCR beta cDNA from roughly 450 ng of total RNA. Libraries covering TCR beta were generated through three nested multiplex PCR rounds (using a slightly modified ARM-PCR). TRBV1-TRBV30 forward primers paired with a C-beta reverse primer were used in the first two PCR rounds, which ran roughly 10 cycles each. TCRdb passed the multiplex PCR reads through MiXCR, listing each CDR3 protein once. This table holds a few hundred thousand distinct CDR3 sequences, around three fifths found once. The germline CDR1 and CDR2 sequences are SGHNT and YENEEA. CDR3 length: 13 amino acids.

The receptor comes from a woman under 40 with primary liver carcinoma and hepatitis B virus infection. Sequencing was carried out using peripheral blood. The chain has TRBV11-3 and TRBJ2-2, with D unclear. This CDR3 reads CASGFAPTGELFF. The CDR3 region has the DNA TGTGCCAGCGGCTTCGCCCCCACCGGGGAGCTGTTTTTT.